This TCR beta chain was recorded in a study of regulatory T cells in long-lasting Graves disease. This clonotype occurred many times. Specified time point: newly diagnosed GD, antithyroid drugs for less than 3 months. Scientists built the TCR library using RNA that was extracted from PBMCs. Between the trimmed V and J ends, which lost 1 base and 7 bases, there was a span of 8 bases. Germline loops: CDR1 SGHAT, CDR2 FQNNGV. The CDR3 is made up of 12 amino acids. In building TCR beta libraries, iRepertoire HTBI primers were used together with Arm-PCR of CDR3 regions. MiXCR, applied by TCRdb to the multiplex PCR reads, yields one record per CDR3 protein. The sample shows around 420,000 distinct CDR3 sequences, 15% of them seen only once. These same data were also listed under a study on T cells in Graves' hyperthyroidism and ophthalmopathy. That paper notes: In the first-round RT-PCR of the TCR CDR3, the HTBI primer set was used.

The sequence derives from a woman between 40 and 55 years old with Graves disease. V and J are TRBV11-2 and TRBJ2-7; no firm D call. Here the sequenced sample was peripheral blood mononuclear cells (PBMCs), taken at new diagnosis, from a patient treated with antithyroid drugs. The CDR3 region is CASSLVFSEQYF. For the CDR3, the DNA is TGTGCCAGCAGCTTAGTGTTTAGTGAGCAGTACTTC.